What follows describes a single TCR beta chain. Antigen: not known. This record belongs to a study of T cells in Graves' hyperthyroidism and ophthalmopathy. General study points: Appearing also in blood were most of the thyroid clonotypes expanded above 0.001.

Trimming cost V 8 bases and J 2 bases, with 16 bases left between them. Germline lookup yields CDR1 DFQATT and CDR2 SNEGSKA (reference sequence). The CDR3 length is 13 residues. Patients aged 18 to 65 had newly diagnosed hyperthyroidism lasting under 2 months. The blood specimen was taken at initial hyperthyroidism diagnosis, before any ophthalmopathy symptoms. The PBMCs had their origin in about 9.7 ml of fresh peripheral blood. Amplification targeted TCR beta CDR3 regions from RNA transcripts. An initial round of RT-PCR targeting the TCR CDR3 relied on the HTBI primer set. TCRdb reanalysed the multiplex PCR reads using MiXCR and keeps one entry per CDR3 protein. The sample includes about 250,000 distinct CDR3 sequences, about 15% of them seen just once.

The chain employs TRBV20-1 and TRBJ2-7; unclear D gene. Sequenced input: blood. The clonotype was recovered from a woman aged 45 to 65 with Graves' hyperthyroidism that later progressed to Graves' ophthalmopathy. This chain's CDR3 is CSTKDRSAYEQYF. The DNA of the CDR3 is TGCAGTACTAAGGACCGGAGCGCCTACGAGCAGTACTTC.